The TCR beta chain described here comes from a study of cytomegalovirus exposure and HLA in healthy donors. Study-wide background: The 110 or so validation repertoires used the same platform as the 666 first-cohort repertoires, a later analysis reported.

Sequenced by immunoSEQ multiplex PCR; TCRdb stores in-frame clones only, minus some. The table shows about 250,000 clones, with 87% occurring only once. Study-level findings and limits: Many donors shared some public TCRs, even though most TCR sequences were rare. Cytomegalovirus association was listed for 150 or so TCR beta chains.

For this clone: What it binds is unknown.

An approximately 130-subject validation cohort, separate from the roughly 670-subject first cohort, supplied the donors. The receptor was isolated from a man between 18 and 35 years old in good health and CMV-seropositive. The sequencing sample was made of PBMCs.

Here the CDR3 reads CASSLALATDTQYF. The CDR3 DNA is TGTGCCAGCAGCTTAGCGCTAGCCACAGATACGCAGTATTTT. The V and J genes are TRBV7-2 and TRBJ2-3; a weak D match, TRBD2 (5 bases). CDR1 and CDR2 from the germline V gene are SGHTA and FQGNSA. The CDR3 consists of 14 residues. V dropped 0 bases and J dropped 2 bases, with 6 bases sitting between them.